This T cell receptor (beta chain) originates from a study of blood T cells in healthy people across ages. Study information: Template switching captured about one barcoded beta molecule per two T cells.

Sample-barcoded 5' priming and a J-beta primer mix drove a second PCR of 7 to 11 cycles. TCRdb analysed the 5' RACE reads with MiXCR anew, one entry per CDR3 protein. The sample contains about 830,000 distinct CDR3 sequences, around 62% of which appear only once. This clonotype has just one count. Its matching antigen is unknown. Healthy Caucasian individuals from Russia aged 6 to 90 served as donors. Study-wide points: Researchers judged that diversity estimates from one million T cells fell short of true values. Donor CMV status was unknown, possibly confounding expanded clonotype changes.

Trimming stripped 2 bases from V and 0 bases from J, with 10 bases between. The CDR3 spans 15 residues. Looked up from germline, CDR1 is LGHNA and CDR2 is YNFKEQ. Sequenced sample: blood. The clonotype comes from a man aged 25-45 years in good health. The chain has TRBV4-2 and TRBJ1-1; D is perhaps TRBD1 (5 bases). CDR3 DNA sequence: TGTGCCAGCAGCCAACCGACAGAGATGAACACTGAAGCTTTCTTT. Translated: CASSQPTEMNTEAFF.